Presented here are 6 T cell receptor beta chains from one specimen sequenced in a study of identical twins. One entry per CDR3 protein, called by TCRdb with MiXCR from the 5' RACE reads. The sample holds around 280,000 distinct CDR3 sequences, roughly 8.6% seen once. The sample was also linked to a second study, of yellow fever vaccine responses in identical twins.

Sequencing used memory (CD45RO+) T cells sorted from blood. The receptors derive from a woman aged 18 to 35 in good health.

At least ten counts were recorded for this clonotype. The V gene is TRBV29-1, the J gene TRBJ2-3; D remains unclear. CDR1 and CDR2 from the germline V gene are SQVTM and ANQGSEA. This CDR3 spans 12 amino acids. Trimming pared 7 bases from V and 0 bases from J, leaving 8 bases between. The CDR3 bases are TGCAGCGCCTCCCCAAGCACAGATACGCAGTATTTT. Protein sequence: CSASPSTDTQYF.

This clonotype was detected a few times. The V gene is TRBV28, the J gene TRBJ1-1; a weak D match, TRBD1 (5 bases). Germline CDR1 MDHEN, CDR2 SYDVKM. Between the trimmed V and J ends, which lost 5 bases and 0 bases, there was a span of 13 bases. The CDR3 consists of 15 residues. This CDR3 is CASSPPGRLNTEAFF. The DNA for the CDR3 is TGTGCCAGCAGTCCTCCGGGACGGTTGAACACTGAAGCTTTCTTT.

The table lists this clonotype with many counts. The CDR3 DNA is TGTGCCAGCAGTTGGAGGGAAAATTCACCCCTCCACTTT. This encodes CASSWRENSPLHF. The V and J genes are TRBV12-3 or TRBV12-4 and TRBJ1-6, with no clear D. CDR3 length: 13 residues. With 4 bases removed from V and 7 bases from J, the gap between germline ends came to 8 bases.

A few counts support this clonotype. The chain links TRBV10-3 to TRBJ2-7; TRBD2 aligns across 7 bases. V was clipped by 3 bases and J by 1 base; unmatched bases: 6. This CDR3 spans 15 amino acids. CDR1 and CDR2 (germline): ENHRY, SYGVKD. CDR3 region: CAISDLASGSYEQYF. As DNA, the CDR3 is TGTGCCATCAGTGATTTGGCTAGCGGATCCTACGAGCAGTACTTC.

The V gene is TRBV4-1, the J gene TRBJ2-7, with D possibly TRBD2 on 5 matching bases. CDR3 length equals 12 residues. Trimming took 0 bases from V and 8 from J, leaving 8 bases between them. Per germline, CDR1 MGHRA and CDR2 YSYEKL. CDR3 in amino acids: CASSQDGNQQYV. DNA of the CDR3: TGCGCCAGCAGCCAAGACGGGAATCAGCAGTACGTC.

This clonotype was recorded many times. This chain connects TRBV7-6 to TRBJ1-4; no reliable D call. This CDR3 is built from 15 residues. Trimming took 0 bases from V and 6 from J, leaving 11 bases between them. CDR1 and CDR2 (germline): SGHVS, FNYEAQ. Here the CDR3 reads CASSLARSRHEKLFF. The DNA of the CDR3 is TGTGCCAGCAGCTTAGCACGGAGCCGTCATGAAAAACTGTTTTTT.